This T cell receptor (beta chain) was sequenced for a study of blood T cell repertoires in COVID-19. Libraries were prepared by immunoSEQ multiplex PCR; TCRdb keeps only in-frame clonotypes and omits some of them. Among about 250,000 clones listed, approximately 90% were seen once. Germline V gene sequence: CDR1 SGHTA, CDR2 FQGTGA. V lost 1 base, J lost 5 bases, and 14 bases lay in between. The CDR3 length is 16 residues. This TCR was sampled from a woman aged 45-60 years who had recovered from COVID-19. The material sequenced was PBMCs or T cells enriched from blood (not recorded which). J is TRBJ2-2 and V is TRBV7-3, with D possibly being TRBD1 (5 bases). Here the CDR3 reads CASSLNRAGNTGELFF. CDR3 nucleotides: TGTGCCAGCAGCTTAAATCGGGCAGGGAATACCGGGGAGCTGTTTTTT.